The 8 T cell receptor beta chains below all came from one sample that was sequenced in a study of T cell responses to AZD1222 COVID-19 vaccine. The assay was immunoSEQ multiplex PCR, and TCRdb's table has in-frame clones only and misses some. The sample yields about 140,000 clones, approximately 92% seen once. The source material was peripheral blood, sampled on day 0 of AZD1222 vaccination. Receptors originate from an adult in good health.

This clone was picked up a small number of times. The chain couples TRBV5-1 to TRBJ1-6; D gene unclear. Germline V gene sequence: CDR1 SGHRS, CDR2 YFSETQ. Trimming shortened V by 0 bases and J by 0 bases, and 13 bases separated the two germline ends. The CDR3 covers 18 residues. CDR3 in DNA: TGCGCCAGCAGCTTGGCCCAAGGACCGGGCTCCTATAATTCACCCCTCCACTTT. Translated: CASSLAQGPGSYNSPLHF.

The chain has TRBV5-4 and TRBJ2-6; TRBD1 matches at 10 bases. The trim removed 4 bases at V and 0 bases at J, leaving 13 bases unmatched. This CDR3 comprises 20 residues. Germline V gene data show CDR1 as SGHNT and CDR2 as YYREEE (reference sequence). The CDR3 coding sequence is TGTGCCAGCAGCCCCCAGACAGGGGGCCAATCCGACTCTGGGGCCAACGTCCTGACTTTC. Translation gives CASSPQTGGQSDSGANVLTF.

The rearrangement uses TRBV5-6 and TRBJ2-7, with D tentatively TRBD1 (6 bases). The germline CDR1 and CDR2 sequences are SGHDT and YYEEEE. Trimming stripped 3 bases from V and 3 bases from J, with 10 bases between. The CDR3 runs 13 residues. CDR3 in DNA: TGTGCCAGCAGCTCGCTACAGGGCTACGAGCAGTACTTC. Translating gives CASSSLQGYEQYF.

This rearrangement joins TRBV30 to TRBJ1-2; the match to TRBD1 covers 7 bases. V dropped 4 bases and J dropped 5; count of bases not matched to a gene: 10. Germline V gene lookup returns CDR1 GTSNPN and CDR2 SVGIG (reference sequence). This CDR3 is 14 amino acids long. The chain's CDR3 is CAWKIGGGRYGYTF. The CDR3 nucleotides read TGTGCCTGGAAAATAGGGGGCGGGAGGTATGGCTACACCTTC.

The V call is TRBV19, the J call TRBJ2-1; D gene ambiguous. Germline CDR1 reads LNHDA; CDR2 reads SQIVND (reference sequence). This CDR3 spans 12 amino acids. Trimming removed 6 bases at V and 8 bases at J, with 11 bases between. CDR3 loop: CASRQPGDEQFF. In nucleotides, the CDR3 is TGTGCCAGTAGGCAACCTGGGGATGAGCAGTTCTTC.

V usage is TRBV29-1 and J usage is TRBJ2-3; TRBD1 agrees at 8 bases. The V gene end was trimmed by 3 bases and the J gene end by 6 bases; junction bases not matched to a gene: 2. This CDR3 has 12 amino acids. CDR1 and CDR2 (germline): SQVTM, ANQGSEA. The CDR3: CSVERTGDTQYF. The CDR3 DNA is TGCAGCGTTGAGCGGACAGGGGATACGCAGTATTTT.

The chain has TRBV10-3 and TRBJ1-2, with D maybe TRBD1 (5 bases). Germline-derived CDR1 and CDR2 are ENHRY and SYGVKD. V shed 6 bases and J shed 8 bases, with 13 bases lying between them. This CDR3 comprises 12 residues. The CDR3 sequence: CAISGTAGGYTF. In DNA, the CDR3 is TGTGCCATCAGCGGGACCGCCGGCGGCTACACCTTC.

The genes are TRBV28 and TRBJ2-3, with D unresolved. Trimming pared 7 bases from V and 0 bases from J, leaving 14 bases between. Germline CDR1 MDHEN, CDR2 SYDVKM. The CDR3 has 15 amino acids. Here the CDR3 reads CASTNPIPSTDTQYF. The CDR3 nucleotides are TGTGCCAGCACCAATCCCATCCCTAGCACAGATACGCAGTATTTT.